This T cell receptor beta chain emerged from a study of blood T cell repertoires in COVID-19. Sequencing was performed with immunoSEQ multiplex PCR; in TCRdb, only in-frame clones are kept and a portion is missing. Altogether about 330,000 clones are present, 80% to 90% being singletons, with the ten largest covering more than 9%. Specimen: PBMCs or T cells enriched from blood (not recorded which). This sequence was found in a woman aged 18-30 years who had recovered from COVID-19.

The CDR3 loop is CASRRQGYETQYF. CDR3 DNA sequence: TGTGCCAGCAGACGACAGGGGTACGAGACCCAGTACTTC. This chain connects TRBV28 to TRBJ2-5; 8 positions agree with TRBD1. Germline loops: CDR1 MDHEN, CDR2 SYDVKM. The V segment lost 6 bases and the J segment 5 bases; nucleotides outside the gene matches: 5. The CDR3 contains 13 residues.